This T cell receptor (beta chain) was found in a study of identical twins. This clonotype was recorded many times. Its antigen is not known. Findings and caveats of the study: Cross-sectional statistical analysis, not tracking of the same donors, underpinned the conclusions. Fewer insertions marked abundant cord blood beta clonotypes; young adult naive trended weakly, memory not at all. Recombination models fit unrelated individuals' TCR alpha sharing but underestimated twins'. Invariant T cells like MAIT and iNKT could partly confound the zero-insertion analyses.

TCRdb passed the 5' RACE reads through MiXCR, listing each CDR3 protein once. Here the sample spans roughly 150,000 distinct CDR3 sequences, roughly 3.5% being singletons. This sequence was found in a man aged 18 to 29 in good health. The source material was memory T cells sorted from blood.

In nucleotides, the CDR3 is TGTGCCAGCACCCTTATGGACAGGGCCCACGAGCAGTACTTC. It encodes CASTLMDRAHEQYF. This chain links TRBV7-9 with TRBJ2-7; the match to TRBD1 covers 8 bases. The V gene end was trimmed by 7 bases and the J gene end by 5 bases; junction bases not matched to a gene: 10. This CDR3 has 14 residues. Germline assignment: CDR1 SEHNR and CDR2 FQNEAQ (reference sequence). Full variable domain (rest looked up from reference TRBV7-9 and TRBJ2-7): DTGVSQNPRHKITKRGQNVTFRCDPISEHNRLYWYRQTLGQGPEFLTYFQNEAQLEKSRLLSDRFSAERPKGSFSTLEIQRTEQGDSAMYLCASTLMDRAHEQYFGPGTRLTVT.